The sequence of this T cell receptor beta chain was determined in a study of CD8 T cells in ankylosing spondylitis (dated by TCRdb to the late 2010s). Regarding the complete study: The study set out to find disease-linked TCR variants by profiling T cell receptor beta repertoires in ankylosing spondylitis patients and healthy donors. In total, the full study cohort was made up of about 99 healthy donors and 25 to 30 ankylosing spondylitis patients. Samples of peripheral blood were taken, and for ankylosing spondylitis patients, synovial fluid was collected as well. Findings and caveats that apply to the study as a whole: The disease-linked clones were reported to be significantly enriched in matched synovial fluid samples from ankylosing spondylitis patients. A TCR beta motif of fewer than 10 highly homologous amino acid variants appeared characteristic of blood from ankylosing spondylitis patients. Some motif variants were previously reported in synovial fluid and blood of reactive arthritis patients, suggesting common disease-initiation mechanisms. The disease-linked clones showed a CD8+ phenotype and occurred at relatively low frequencies in peripheral blood.

The sequencer was an Illumina HiSeq 2500. Quantitative 5'-RACE with molecular barcodes was used to prepare TCR beta libraries. From the authors' description of their analysis: Disease-linked TCR variants were identified with a new computational method built on a probabilistic model of VDJ rearrangement. The public sequencing data were trimmed at Q25 with fastp and processed into clonotypes with MiXCR by TCRdb, which kept only in-frame beta chains. CDR3 protein sequences are deduplicated, and each keeps its most common genes and DNA. The V and J calls were determined by TCRdb, not by the authors. A total of around 770,000 distinct CDR3 sequences appear in this sample, over 9.5% of them only once. Together, the top ten hold approximately 0.5% of the sample. Of note for this clonotype: No antigen is known for it. It has no much larger one-base neighbor in the sample; base qualities were not kept.

The source material was blood, either unsorted or a sorted T cell fraction (not recorded which). The sequence came from a male donor with ankylosing spondylitis.

The DNA is as follows: TGTGCCAGCAGCTTAGACTTGACAAGGGGAGGTTCCCTCCACTTT. Its protein reads: CASSLDLTRGGSLHF. The rearrangement joined TRBV11-2 to TRBJ1-6, and TRBD1 may be the D gene, going by 5 matching bases. The V and J ends are trimmed by 0 bases and 14 bases, leaving 17 bases between them. Inclusive of the bounding cysteine and phenylalanine, the CDR3 is 15 residues long. Only the CDR3 DNA stays, 45 bases, in frame from base 1. The CDR1 and CDR2 encoded by the germline V gene are SGHAT and FQNNGV.